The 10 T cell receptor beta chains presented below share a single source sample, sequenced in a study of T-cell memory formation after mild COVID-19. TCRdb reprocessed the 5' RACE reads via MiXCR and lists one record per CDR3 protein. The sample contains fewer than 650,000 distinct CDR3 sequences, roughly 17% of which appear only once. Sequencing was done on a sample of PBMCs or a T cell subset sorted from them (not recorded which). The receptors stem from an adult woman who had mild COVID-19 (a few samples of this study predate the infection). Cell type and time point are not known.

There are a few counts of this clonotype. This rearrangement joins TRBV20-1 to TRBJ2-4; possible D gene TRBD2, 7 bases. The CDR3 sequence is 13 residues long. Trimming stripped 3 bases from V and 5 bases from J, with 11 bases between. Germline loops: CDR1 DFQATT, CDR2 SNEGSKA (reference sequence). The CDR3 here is CSARGGAQNIQYF. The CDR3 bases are TGCAGTGCTAGGGGGGGGGCGCAAAACATTCAGTACTTC.

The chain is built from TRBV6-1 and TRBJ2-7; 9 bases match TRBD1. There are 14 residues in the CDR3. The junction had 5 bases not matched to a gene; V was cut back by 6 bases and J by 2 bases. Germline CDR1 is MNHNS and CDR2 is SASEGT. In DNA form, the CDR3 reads TGTGCCAGCAGGAGGACAGGGGCCACCTACGAGCAGTACTTC. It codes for CASRRTGATYEQYF.

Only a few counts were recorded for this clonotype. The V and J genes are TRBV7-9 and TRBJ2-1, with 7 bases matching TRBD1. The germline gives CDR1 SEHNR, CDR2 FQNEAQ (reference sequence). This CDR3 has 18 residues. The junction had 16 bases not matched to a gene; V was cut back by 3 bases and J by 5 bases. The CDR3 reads CASSFYSISGQQHNEQFF. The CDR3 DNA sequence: TGTGCCAGCAGCTTTTATTCAATTTCGGGACAGCAACACAATGAGCAGTTCTTC.

As DNA, the CDR3 is TGTGCCAGTAGTGGCCATCGGGGGGGGCACACTGAAGCTTTCTTT. It encodes CASSGHRGGHTEAFF. V gene TRBV19 combines with J gene TRBJ1-1, with TRBD1 as a possible D gene (6 bases). Trimming stripped 5 bases from V and 3 bases from J, with 16 bases between. Looked up from germline, CDR1 is LNHDA and CDR2 is SQIVND (reference sequence). The CDR3 totals 15 residues.

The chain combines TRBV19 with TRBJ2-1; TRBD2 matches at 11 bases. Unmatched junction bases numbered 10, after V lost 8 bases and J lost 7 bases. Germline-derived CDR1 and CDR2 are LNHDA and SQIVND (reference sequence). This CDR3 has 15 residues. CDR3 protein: CASGRWASGGNEQFF. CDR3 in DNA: TGTGCCAGTGGGCGTTGGGCTAGCGGGGGGAATGAGCAGTTCTTC.

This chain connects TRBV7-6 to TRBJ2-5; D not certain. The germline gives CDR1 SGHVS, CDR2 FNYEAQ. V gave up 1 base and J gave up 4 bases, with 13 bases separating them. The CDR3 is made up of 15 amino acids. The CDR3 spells CASSLGTLAGETQYF. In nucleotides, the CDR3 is TGTGCCAGCAGCTTAGGGACCCTGGCCGGAGAGACCCAGTACTTC.

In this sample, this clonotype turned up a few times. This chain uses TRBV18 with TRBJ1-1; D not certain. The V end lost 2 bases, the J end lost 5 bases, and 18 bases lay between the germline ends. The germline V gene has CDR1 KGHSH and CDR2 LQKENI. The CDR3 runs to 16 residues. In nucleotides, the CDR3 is TGTGCCAGCTCACCATCGGGCCGACGACTGAGGACTGAAGCTTTCTTT. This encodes CASSPSGRRLRTEAFF.

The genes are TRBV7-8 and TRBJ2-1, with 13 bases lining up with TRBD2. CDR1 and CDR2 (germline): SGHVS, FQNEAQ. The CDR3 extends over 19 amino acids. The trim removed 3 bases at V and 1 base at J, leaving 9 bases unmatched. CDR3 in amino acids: CASSFDRTSGSGSYNEQFF. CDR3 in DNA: TGTGCCAGCAGCTTTGACAGGACTAGCGGGAGCGGTTCCTACAATGAGCAGTTCTTC.

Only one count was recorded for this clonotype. CDR3: CASSREGAGTGLREQYF. The DNA for the CDR3 is TGCGCCAGCAGCCGCGAAGGAGCCGGGACAGGGCTTCGCGAGCAGTACTTC. The rearrangement links TRBV5-1 to TRBJ2-7; 9 nucleotides match TRBD1. J lost 6 bases, V lost 4 bases, and 17 bases had no gene match. This CDR3 region has 17 residues. From germline, CDR1 is SGHRS and CDR2 YFSETQ.

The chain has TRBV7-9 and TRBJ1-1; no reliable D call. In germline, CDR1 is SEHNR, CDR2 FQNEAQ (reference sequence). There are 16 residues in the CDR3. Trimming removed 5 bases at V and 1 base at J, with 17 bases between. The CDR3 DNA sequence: TGTGCCAGCAGCCACGGGGTTGCGTGGCGGAACACTGAAGCTTTCTTT. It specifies CASSHGVAWRNTEAFF.